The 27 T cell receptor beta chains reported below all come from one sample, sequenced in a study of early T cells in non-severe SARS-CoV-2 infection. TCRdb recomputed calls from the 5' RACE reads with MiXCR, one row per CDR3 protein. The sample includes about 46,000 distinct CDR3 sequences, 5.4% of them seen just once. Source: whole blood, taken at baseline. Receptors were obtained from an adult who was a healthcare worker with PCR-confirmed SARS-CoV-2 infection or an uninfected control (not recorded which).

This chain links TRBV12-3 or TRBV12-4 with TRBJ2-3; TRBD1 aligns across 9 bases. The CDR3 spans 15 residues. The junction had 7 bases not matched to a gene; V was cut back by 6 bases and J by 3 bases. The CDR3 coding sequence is TGTGCCAGCAGGAAGACAGGGGGTACTACAGATACGCAGTATTTT. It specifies CASRKTGGTTDTQYF.

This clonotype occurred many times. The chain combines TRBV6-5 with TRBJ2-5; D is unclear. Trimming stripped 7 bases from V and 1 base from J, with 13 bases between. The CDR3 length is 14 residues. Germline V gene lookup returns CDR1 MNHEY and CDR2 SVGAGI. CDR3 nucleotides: TGTGCCAGCACCTTACACTACGGCCAAGAGACCCAGTACTTC. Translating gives CASTLHYGQETQYF.

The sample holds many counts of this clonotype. The CDR3 loop reads CASSFKGAGGYTF. As DNA, the CDR3 is TGTGCCAGCAGCTTCAAGGGGGCTGGTGGCTACACCTTC. The chain recombines TRBV11-2 with TRBJ1-2; 7 bases are a match to TRBD1. The germline CDR1 and CDR2 sequences are SGHAT and FQNNGV. This CDR3 region has 13 residues. Germline trimming cut 3 bases from V and 7 bases from J; bases unmatched to any gene: 5.

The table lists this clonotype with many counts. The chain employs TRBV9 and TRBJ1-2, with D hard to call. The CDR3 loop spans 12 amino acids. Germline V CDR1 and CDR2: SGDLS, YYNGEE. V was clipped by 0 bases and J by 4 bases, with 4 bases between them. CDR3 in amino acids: CASSVGVYGYTF. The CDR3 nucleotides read TGTGCCAGCAGCGTAGGGGTCTATGGCTACACCTTC.

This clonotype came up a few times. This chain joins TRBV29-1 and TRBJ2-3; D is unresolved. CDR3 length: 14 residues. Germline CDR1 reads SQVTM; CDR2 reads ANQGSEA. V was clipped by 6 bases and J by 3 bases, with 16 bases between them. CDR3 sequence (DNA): TGCAGCGTCGTCGGTACAATCGGGACAGATACGCAGTATTTT. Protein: CSVVGTIGTDTQYF.

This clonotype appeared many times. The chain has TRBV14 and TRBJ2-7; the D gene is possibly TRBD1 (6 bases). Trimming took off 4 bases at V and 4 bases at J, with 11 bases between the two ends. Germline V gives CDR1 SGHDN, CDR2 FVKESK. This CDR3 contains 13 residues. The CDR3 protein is CASSPRGRYEQYF. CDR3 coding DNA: TGTGCCAGCAGCCCCAGGGGAAGGTACGAGCAGTACTTC.

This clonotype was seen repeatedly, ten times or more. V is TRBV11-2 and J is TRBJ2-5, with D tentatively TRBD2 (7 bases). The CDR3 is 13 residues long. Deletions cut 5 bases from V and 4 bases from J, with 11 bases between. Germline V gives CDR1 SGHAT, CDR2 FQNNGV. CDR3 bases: TGTGCCAGCAGCCCGGGGGGCCCAGAGACCCAGTACTTC. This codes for CASSPGGPETQYF.

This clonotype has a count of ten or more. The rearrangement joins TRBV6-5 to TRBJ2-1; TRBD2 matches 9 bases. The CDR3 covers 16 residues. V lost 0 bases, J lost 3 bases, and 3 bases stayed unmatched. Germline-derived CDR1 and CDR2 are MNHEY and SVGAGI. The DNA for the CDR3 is TGTGCCAGCAGTTACTCTCCTAGCGGGGACTACAATGAGCAGTTCTTC. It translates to CASSYSPSGDYNEQFF.

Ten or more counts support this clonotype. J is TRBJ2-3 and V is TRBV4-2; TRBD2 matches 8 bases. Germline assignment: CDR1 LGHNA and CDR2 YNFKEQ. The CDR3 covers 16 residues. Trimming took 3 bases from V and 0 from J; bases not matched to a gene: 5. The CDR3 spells CASSQQTSGSTDTQYF. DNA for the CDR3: TGTGCCAGCAGCCAGCAAACTAGCGGTAGCACAGATACGCAGTATTTT.

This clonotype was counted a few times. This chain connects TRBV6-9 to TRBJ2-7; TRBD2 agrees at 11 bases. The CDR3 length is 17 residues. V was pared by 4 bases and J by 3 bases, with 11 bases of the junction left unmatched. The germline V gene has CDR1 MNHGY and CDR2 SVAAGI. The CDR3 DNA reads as TGTGCCAGCAGTTCGCACCCAGGACTAGCGGGTAACTACGAGCAGTACTTC. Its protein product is CASSSHPGLAGNYEQYF.

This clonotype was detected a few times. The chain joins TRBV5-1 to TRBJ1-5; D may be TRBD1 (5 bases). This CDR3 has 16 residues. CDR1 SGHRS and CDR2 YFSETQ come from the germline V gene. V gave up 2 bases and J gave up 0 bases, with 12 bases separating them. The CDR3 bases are TGCGCCAGCAGCTTAGGGTTAGGGGATAGCAATCAGCCCCAGCATTTT. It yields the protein CASSLGLGDSNQPQHF.

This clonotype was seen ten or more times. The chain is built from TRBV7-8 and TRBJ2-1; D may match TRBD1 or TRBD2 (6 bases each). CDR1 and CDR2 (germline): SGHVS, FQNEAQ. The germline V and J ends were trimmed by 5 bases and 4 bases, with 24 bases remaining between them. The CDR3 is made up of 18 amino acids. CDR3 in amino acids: CASSISGAASARYNEQFF. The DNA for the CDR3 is TGTGCCAGCAGCATCTCAGGGGCGGCTAGCGCCCGTTACAATGAGCAGTTCTTC.

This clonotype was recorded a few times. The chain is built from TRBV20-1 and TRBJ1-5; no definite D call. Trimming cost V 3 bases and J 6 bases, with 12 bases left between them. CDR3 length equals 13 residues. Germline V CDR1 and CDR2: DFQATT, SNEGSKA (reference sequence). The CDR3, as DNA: TGCAGTGCTAGTGGCCACTCGAGTCAGCCCCAGCATTTT. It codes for CSASGHSSQPQHF.

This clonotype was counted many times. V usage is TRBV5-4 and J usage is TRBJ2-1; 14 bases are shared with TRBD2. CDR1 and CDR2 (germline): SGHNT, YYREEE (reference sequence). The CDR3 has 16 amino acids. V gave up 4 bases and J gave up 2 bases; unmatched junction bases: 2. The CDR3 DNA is TGTGCCAGCAGCCCGGGACTAGCGGGAGCCTACAATGAGCAGTTCTTC. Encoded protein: CASSPGLAGAYNEQFF.

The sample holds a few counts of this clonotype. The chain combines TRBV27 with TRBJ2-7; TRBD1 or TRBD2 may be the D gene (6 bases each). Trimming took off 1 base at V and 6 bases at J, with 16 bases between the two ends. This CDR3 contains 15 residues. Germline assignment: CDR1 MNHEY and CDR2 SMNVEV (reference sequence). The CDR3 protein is CASSLYSGDTSEQYF. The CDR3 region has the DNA TGTGCCAGCAGTTTATATTCGGGGGACACGAGCGAGCAGTACTTC.

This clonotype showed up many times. The CDR3 DNA reads as TGTGCCAGCAGTTATTTACAAGCGGGGGACGGGGAGCTGTTTTTT. It encodes CASSYLQAGDGELFF. The V call is TRBV6-2 or TRBV6-3, the J call TRBJ2-2; 8 bases match TRBD2. J lost 7 bases, V lost 3 bases, and 7 bases had no gene match. CDR1 and CDR2 from the germline V gene are MNHEY and SVGEGT. There are 15 residues in the CDR3.

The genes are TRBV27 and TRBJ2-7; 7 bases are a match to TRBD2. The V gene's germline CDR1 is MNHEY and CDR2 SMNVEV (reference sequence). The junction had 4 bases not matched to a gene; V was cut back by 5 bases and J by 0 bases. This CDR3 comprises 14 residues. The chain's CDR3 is CASSSGESSYEQYF. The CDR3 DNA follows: TGTGCCAGCAGTAGCGGGGAGAGCTCCTACGAGCAGTACTTC.

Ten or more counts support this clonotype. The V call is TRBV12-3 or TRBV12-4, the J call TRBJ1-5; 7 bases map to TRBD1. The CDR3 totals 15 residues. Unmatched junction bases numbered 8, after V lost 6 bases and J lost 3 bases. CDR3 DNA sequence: TGTGCCAGCAGCCATGAGACAGGGTTCAATCAGCCCCAGCATTTT. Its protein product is CASSHETGFNQPQHF.

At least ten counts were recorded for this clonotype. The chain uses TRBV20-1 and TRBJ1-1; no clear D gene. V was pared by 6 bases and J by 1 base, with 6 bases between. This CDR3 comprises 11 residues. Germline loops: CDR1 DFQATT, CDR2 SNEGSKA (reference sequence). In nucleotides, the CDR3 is TGCAGTGCAAGGAAGAACACTGAAGCTTTCTTT. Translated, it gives CSARKNTEAFF.

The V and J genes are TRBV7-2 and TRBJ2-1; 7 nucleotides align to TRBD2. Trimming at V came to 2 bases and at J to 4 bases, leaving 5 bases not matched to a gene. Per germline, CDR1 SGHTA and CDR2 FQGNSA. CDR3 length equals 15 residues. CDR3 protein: CASSLKAGDYNEQFF. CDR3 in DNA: TGTGCCAGCAGCTTAAAGGCGGGAGATTACAATGAGCAGTTCTTC. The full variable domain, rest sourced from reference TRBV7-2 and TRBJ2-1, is GAGVSQSPSNKVTEKGKDVELRCDPISGHTALYWYRQSLGQGLEFLIYFQGNSAPDKSGLPSDRFSAERTGGSVSTLTIQRTQQEDSAVYLCASSLKAGDYNEQFFGPGTRLTVL.

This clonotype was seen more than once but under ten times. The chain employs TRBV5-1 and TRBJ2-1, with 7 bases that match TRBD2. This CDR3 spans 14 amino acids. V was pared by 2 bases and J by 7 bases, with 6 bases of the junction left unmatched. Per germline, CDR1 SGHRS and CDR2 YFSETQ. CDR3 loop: CASSFVRGGNEQFF. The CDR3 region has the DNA TGCGCCAGCAGCTTCGTGAGGGGAGGGAATGAGCAGTTCTTC.

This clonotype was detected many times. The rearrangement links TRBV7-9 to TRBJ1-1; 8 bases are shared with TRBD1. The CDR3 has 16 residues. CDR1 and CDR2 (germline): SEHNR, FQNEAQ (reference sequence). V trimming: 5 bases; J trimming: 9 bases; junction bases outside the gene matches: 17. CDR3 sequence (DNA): TGTGCCAGCAGCCCATCACCCCAGGGACAGGCGCTTAAAGCTTTCTTT. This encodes CASSPSPQGQALKAFF.

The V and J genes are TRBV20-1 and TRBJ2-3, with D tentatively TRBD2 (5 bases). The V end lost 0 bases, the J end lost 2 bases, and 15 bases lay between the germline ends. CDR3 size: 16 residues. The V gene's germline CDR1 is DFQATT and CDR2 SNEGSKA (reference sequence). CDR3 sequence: CSAREGYRRNTDTQYF. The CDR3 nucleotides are TGCAGTGCTAGAGAGGGGTATAGGAGGAACACAGATACGCAGTATTTT.

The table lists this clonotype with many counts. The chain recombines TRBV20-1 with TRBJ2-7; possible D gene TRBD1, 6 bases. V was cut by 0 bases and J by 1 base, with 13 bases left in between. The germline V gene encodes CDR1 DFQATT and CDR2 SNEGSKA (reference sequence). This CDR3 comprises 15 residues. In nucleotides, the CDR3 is TGCAGTGCTAGAGATCACAGGGCAGGGTCCTACGAGCAGTACTTC. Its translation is CSARDHRAGSYEQYF.

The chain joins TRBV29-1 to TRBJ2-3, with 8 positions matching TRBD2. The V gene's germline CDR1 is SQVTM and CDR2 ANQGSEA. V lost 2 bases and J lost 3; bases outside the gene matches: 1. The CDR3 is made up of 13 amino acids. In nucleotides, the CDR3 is TGCAGCGTTGAAACTAGCGGAACAGATACGCAGTATTTT. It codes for CSVETSGTDTQYF.

The CDR3 protein is CASRTPSTDTQYF. CDR3 nucleotides: TGTGCCAGCAGAACCCCTAGCACAGATACGCAGTATTTT. The chain recombines TRBV28 with TRBJ2-3; D gene ambiguous. The CDR3 has 13 amino acids. Trimming stripped 6 bases from V and 0 bases from J, with 7 bases between. CDR1 is MDHEN, CDR2 SYDVKM, per germline.

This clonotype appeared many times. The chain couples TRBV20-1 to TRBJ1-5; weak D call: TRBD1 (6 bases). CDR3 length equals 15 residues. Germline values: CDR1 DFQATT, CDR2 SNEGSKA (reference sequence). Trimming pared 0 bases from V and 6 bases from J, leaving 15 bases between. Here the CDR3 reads CSARDRRGGGQPQHF. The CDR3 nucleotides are TGCAGTGCTAGAGATCGCAGGGGCGGTGGTCAGCCCCAGCATTTT.